The 18 T cell receptor beta chains below all came from one sample that was sequenced in a study of T cells in Graves' hyperthyroidism and ophthalmopathy. From RNA transcripts, TCR beta CDR3 regions were amplified. The TCR CDR3 first-round RT-PCR relied on the HTBI primer set. TCRdb re-analysed the multiplex PCR reads in MiXCR, keeping a single row per CDR3 protein. Among fewer than 500,000 distinct CDR3 sequences listed, about 13% were seen once. Sequencing input: blood. These receptors originate from a man aged 25 to 40 with Graves' hyperthyroidism that later progressed to Graves' ophthalmopathy.

This clonotype appeared once. A much larger clonotype is one base distant, so this may be a read error. This rearrangement joins TRBV12-3 or TRBV12-4 to TRBJ2-3; 7 bases align to TRBD1. This CDR3 is 14 amino acids long. The CDR3 sequence is CASRRRQGPDTQCF. As DNA, the CDR3 is TGTGCCAGCAGGCGGCGACAGGGACCAGATACGCAGTGTTTT.

This clonotype came up many times. The chain is built from TRBV20-1 and TRBJ2-3; 9 bases match TRBD1. The J segment lost 4 bases and the V segment lost 1 base, leaving 3 bases of the junction unmatched. CDR1 and CDR2 from the germline V gene are DFQATT and SNEGSKA (reference sequence). The CDR3 length is 14 residues. Written as DNA, the CDR3 is TGCAGTGCTAGAGTCACAGGGGGCCCAGATACGCAGTATTTT. It is translated as CSARVTGGPDTQYF.

This clonotype has at least ten counts. CDR3 sequence (DNA): TGTGCCAGCAGTTTACAGGGGTTAACTTATGGCTACACCTTC. This sequence encodes CASSLQGLTYGYTF. The chain uses TRBV12-3 or TRBV12-4 and TRBJ1-2; a possible D gene is TRBD1 (6 bases). The CDR3 has 14 residues. V was trimmed by 2 bases and J by 5 bases, leaving 12 bases between them.

This clonotype was seen a handful of times. The chain combines TRBV3-1 with TRBJ2-7; 8 bases map to TRBD2. Per germline, CDR1 LGHDT and CDR2 YNNKEL (reference sequence). Germline trimming cut 4 bases from V and 3 bases from J; bases unmatched to any gene: 11. This CDR3 is 16 amino acids long. Written as DNA, the CDR3 is TGTGCCAGCAGCCCCCGTGGGCGGGGGGAATTCTACGAGCAGTACTTC. Translated: CASSPRGRGEFYEQYF.

This clonotype has only a few counts. This chain connects TRBV2 to TRBJ1-1; D gene ambiguous. CDR1 is SNHLY, CDR2 FYNNEI, per germline. V lost 9 bases and J 0 bases, leaving 11 bases between the germline ends. This CDR3 is 13 amino acids long. The CDR3: CARSQEMNTEAFF. The CDR3 region has the DNA TGTGCCAGATCCCAGGAGATGAACACTGAAGCTTTCTTT.

This clonotype was observed at least ten times. This rearrangement joins TRBV12-3 or TRBV12-4 to TRBJ2-5; 8 bases are shared with TRBD1. The CDR3 extends over 15 amino acids. The J segment lost 0 bases and the V segment lost 1 base, leaving 1 base of the junction unmatched. In nucleotides, the CDR3 is TGTGCCAGCAGTTTAGGGACAGGGCACCAAGAGACCCAGTACTTC. It yields the protein CASSLGTGHQETQYF.

This clonotype was recorded at least ten times. This chain connects TRBV12-3 or TRBV12-4 to TRBJ1-5; D is possibly TRBD1 (6 bases). The CDR3 totals 14 residues. V dropped 4 bases and J dropped 2 bases, with 9 bases sitting between them. For the CDR3, the DNA is TGTGCCAGCAGTTCAGGGGCCGGCAATCAGCCCCAGCATTTT. Amino acids: CASSSGAGNQPQHF.

This clonotype showed up many times. The chain joins TRBV12-3 or TRBV12-4 to TRBJ1-5; TRBD1 agrees at 7 bases. V lost 4 bases and J lost 2; bases outside the gene matches: 5. The CDR3 is 15 residues long. The CDR3 DNA reads TGTGCCAGCAGTTCAACAGGGGCACGCAATCAGCCCCAGCATTTT. Translating gives CASSSTGARNQPQHF.

The chain combines TRBV12-3 or TRBV12-4 with TRBJ1-1, with D possibly being TRBD1 (5 bases). V shed 1 base and J shed 10 bases, with 7 bases lying between them. CDR3 length: 11 residues. Here the CDR3 DNA reads TGTGCCAGCAGTTTAGGTAGGGGAGCTTTCTTT. It yields the protein CASSLGRGAFF.

This clonotype was detected many times. The chain uses TRBV28 and TRBJ1-1, with D possibly TRBD1 on 5 matching bases. CDR3 length equals 15 residues. V was pared by 2 bases and J by 0 bases, with 10 bases between. Germline V lookup: CDR1 MDHEN, CDR2 SYDVKM. CDR3 DNA: TGTGCCAGCAGTTTAGAGGGACCGATGAACACTGAAGCTTTCTTT. It yields the protein CASSLEGPMNTEAFF.

As to this clonotype: One base away lies a much larger clone, so this may be a sequencing read error. The rearrangement uses TRBV12-3 or TRBV12-4 and TRBJ2-7, with D tentatively TRBD1 (5 bases). Trimming stripped 4 bases from V and 2 bases from J, with 9 bases between. The CDR3 has 13 amino acids. This CDR3 is CASSSGHPYEQYF. Here the CDR3 DNA reads TGTGCCAGCAGTTCCGGACATCCCTACGAGCAGTACTTC.

As regards this clonotype: One base away lies a much larger clone, so this may be a sequencing read error. The chain couples TRBV15 to TRBJ2-7, with 9 bases matching TRBD1. Germline CDR1 and CDR2: LNHNV and YYDKDF (reference sequence). The CDR3 contains 15 residues. CDR3 amino acids: CGTSEWDRDSYEQYF. Written as DNA, the CDR3 is TGTGGCACCAGCGAATGGGACAGGGACTCCTACGAGCAGTACTTC.

This clonotype turned up a few times. The rearrangement uses TRBV7-9 and TRBJ1-5; D perhaps matches TRBD1 (5 bases). Trimming cost V 4 bases and J 8 bases, with 9 bases left between them. The CDR3 is made up of 12 amino acids. Germline V lookup: CDR1 SEHNR, CDR2 FQNEAQ (reference sequence). CDR3 loop: CASSWWGEPQHF. In DNA, the CDR3 is TGTGCCAGCAGCTGGTGGGGCGAGCCCCAGCATTTT.

This clonotype was counted only a few times. The rearrangement uses TRBV19 and TRBJ1-2; a possible D gene is TRBD1 (5 bases). Germline V gene lookup returns CDR1 LNHDA and CDR2 SQIVND (reference sequence). The V end was cut by 4 bases, the J end by 0 bases, with 9 bases between. The CDR3 loop spans 14 amino acids. CDR3: CASSNGRANYGYTF. CDR3 sequence (DNA): TGTGCCAGTAGTAACGGCAGGGCTAACTATGGCTACACCTTC.

This clonotype is a singleton in its sample. The chain joins TRBV3-1 to TRBJ2-1; D is unclear. Germline V gene data show CDR1 as LGHDT and CDR2 as YNNKEL (reference sequence). The CDR3 has 13 residues. V shed 0 bases and J shed 10 bases, with 10 bases lying between them. CDR3 amino acids: CASSQDTPREQFF. The DNA of the CDR3 is TGTGCCAGCAGCCAAGACACGCCGCGAGAGCAGTTCTTC.

Points on this clonotype: This clone may be a read error of a much larger clone one base away. The chain recombines TRBV11-2 with TRBJ2-6; 12 nucleotides line up with TRBD1. The CDR3 covers 17 residues. The germline gives CDR1 SGHAT, CDR2 FQNNGV. The CDR3 coding sequence is TGTGTCAGCAGCGGGGACAGGGGGCAAGCTGGGGCCAACGTCCTGACTTTC. This encodes CVSSGDRGQAGANVLTF.

The table lists this clonotype with many counts. The chain employs TRBV19 and TRBJ1-1; tentative D call: TRBD1 (6 bases). CDR3 length equals 13 residues. Germline CDR1 reads LNHDA; CDR2 reads SQIVND (reference sequence). V was cut by 10 bases and J by 1 base, with 13 bases left in between. The CDR3 protein is CATRNRENTEAFF. The CDR3 DNA reads as TGTGCCACGAGAAACAGGGAGAACACTGAAGCTTTCTTT.

The rearrangement links TRBV5-1 to TRBJ1-2, with a possible D match to TRBD1 (5 bases). The CDR3 has 13 residues. Germline V gene lookup returns CDR1 SGHRS and CDR2 YFSETQ. V was cut by 4 bases and J by 6 bases, with 13 bases left in between. The CDR3 spells CASSPEGVNGYTF. In nucleotides, the CDR3 is TGCGCCAGCAGCCCAGAAGGGGTAAATGGCTACACCTTC.